The sequence of this T cell receptor (beta chain) was determined in a study of blood T cell repertoires in COVID-19. Study-wide context: Samples representing acute and convalescent COVID-19 were sourced from the United States, Italy and Spain. Nucleic acid was either cDNA or gDNA, and it came from T cells, B-cell-depleted T cells, or PBMCs.

There are 15 residues in the CDR3. The germline CDR1 and CDR2 sequences are SGHTA and FQGNSA. Original processing notes: The assay estimated nucleated cells by amplifying reference gene primers. The repertoire was sequenced with immunoSEQ multiplex PCR; TCRdb's copy has only in-frame clones and lacks some. Clonal size and the V and J genes are those of that table, whereas D and trimming came from the DNA. Altogether some 22,000 clones are present, approximately 88% being singletons, with the ten largest covering approximately 23%. This clonotype was obtained from an older man in a cohort sampled during active COVID-19. Sequencing input: peripheral blood. V is TRBV7-2 and J is TRBJ2-3; D might be TRBD2 (5 bases). The CDR3 DNA is TGTGCGGGCGGGTGGCCTAGAGGAGCCGGAGATACGCAGTATTTT. Translated, it gives CAGGWPRGAGDTQYF.